One and the same sample provided the 2 T cell receptor beta chains below, sequenced in a study of control samples from healthy donors and cancer patients. Assay used: immunoSEQ multiplex PCR; TCRdb lists only in-frame clones, some missing. The sample lists around 250,000 clones, over 75% occurring once. Sequenced material: PBMCs. The receptors stem from a woman in her fifties or sixties with lung cancer.

The chain carries TRBV7-9 and TRBJ2-2; D is uncertain. Per germline, CDR1 SEHNR and CDR2 FQNEAQ (reference sequence). Trimming cost V 5 bases and J 5 bases, with 12 bases left between them. The CDR3 contains 14 residues. CDR3 region: CASSLDAVTGELFF. For the CDR3, the DNA is TGTGCCAGCAGCCTCGACGCGGTGACCGGGGAGCTGTTTTTT.

The chain uses TRBV5-5 and TRBJ2-1; possibly TRBD1 for D (6 bases). Between the trimmed V and J ends, which lost 3 bases and 0 bases, there was a span of 10 bases. Looked up from germline, CDR1 is SGHKS and CDR2 is YYEKEE (reference sequence). This CDR3 is built from 15 residues. The CDR3 spells CASSSTGSSYNEQFF. As DNA, the CDR3 is TGTGCCAGCAGCTCTACAGGGAGCTCCTACAATGAGCAGTTCTTC.